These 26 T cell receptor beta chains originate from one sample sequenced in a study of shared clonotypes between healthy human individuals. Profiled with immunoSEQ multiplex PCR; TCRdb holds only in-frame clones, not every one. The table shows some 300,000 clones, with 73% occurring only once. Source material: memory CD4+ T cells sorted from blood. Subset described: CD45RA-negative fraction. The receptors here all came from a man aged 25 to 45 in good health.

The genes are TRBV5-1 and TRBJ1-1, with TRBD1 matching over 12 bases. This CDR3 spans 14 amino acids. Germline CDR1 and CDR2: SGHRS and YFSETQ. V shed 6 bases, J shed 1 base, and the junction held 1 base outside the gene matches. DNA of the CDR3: TGCGCCAGCAAGGGACAGGGGGCGAACACTGAAGCTTTCTTT. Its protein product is CASKGQGANTEAFF.

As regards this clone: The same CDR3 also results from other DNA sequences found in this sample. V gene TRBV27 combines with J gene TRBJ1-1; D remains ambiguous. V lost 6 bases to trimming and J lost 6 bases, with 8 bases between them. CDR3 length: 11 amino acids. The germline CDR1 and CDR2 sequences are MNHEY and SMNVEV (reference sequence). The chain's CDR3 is CASSSWAEAFF. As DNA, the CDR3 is TGTGCCAGCAGCTCCTGGGCTGAAGCTTTCTTT.

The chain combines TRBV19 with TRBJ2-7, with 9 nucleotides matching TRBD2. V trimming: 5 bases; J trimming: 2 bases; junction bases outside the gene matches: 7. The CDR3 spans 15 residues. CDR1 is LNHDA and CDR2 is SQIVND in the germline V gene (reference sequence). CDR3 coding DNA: TGTGCCAGTAGTGGCGGGACTAGCAATCCCTACGAGCAGTACTTC. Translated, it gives CASSGGTSNPYEQYF.

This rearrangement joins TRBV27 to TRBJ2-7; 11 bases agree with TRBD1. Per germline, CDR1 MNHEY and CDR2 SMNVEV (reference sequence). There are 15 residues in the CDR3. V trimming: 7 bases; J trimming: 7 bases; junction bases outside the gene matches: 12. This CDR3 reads CASTGLGQGAREQYF. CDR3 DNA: TGTGCCAGCACCGGGCTTGGACAGGGGGCGCGGGAGCAGTACTTC.

This CDR3 is CASSVRGRPEQYF. The CDR3 DNA sequence: TGTGCCAGCAGTGTCAGGGGGCGGCCCGAGCAGTACTTC. The chain is built from TRBV6-1 and TRBJ2-7; 8 positions agree with TRBD1. This CDR3 contains 13 residues. CDR1 is MNHNS, CDR2 SASEGT, per germline. J lost 6 bases, V lost 4 bases, and 5 bases had no gene match.

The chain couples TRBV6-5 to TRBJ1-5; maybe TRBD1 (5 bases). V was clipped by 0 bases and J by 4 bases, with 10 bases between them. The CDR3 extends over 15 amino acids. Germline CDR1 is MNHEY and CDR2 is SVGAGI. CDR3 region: CASSYSNGGNQPQHF. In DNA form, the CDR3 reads TGTGCCAGCAGTTACTCGAATGGGGGGAATCAGCCCCAGCATTTT.

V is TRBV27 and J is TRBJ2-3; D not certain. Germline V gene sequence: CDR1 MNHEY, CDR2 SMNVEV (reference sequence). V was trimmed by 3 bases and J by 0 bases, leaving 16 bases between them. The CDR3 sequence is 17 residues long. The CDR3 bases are TGTGCCAGCAGTTTCCACTTCAAAATCGCTAGCACAGATACGCAGTATTTT. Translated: CASSFHFKIASTDTQYF.

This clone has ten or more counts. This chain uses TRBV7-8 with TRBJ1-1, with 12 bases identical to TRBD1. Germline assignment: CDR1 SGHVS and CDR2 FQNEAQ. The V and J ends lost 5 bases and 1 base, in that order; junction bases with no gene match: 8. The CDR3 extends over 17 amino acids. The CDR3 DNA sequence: TGTGCCAGCAGCGCTAGGGGACAGGGGGCGGGGAACACTGAAGCTTTCTTT. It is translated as CASSARGQGAGNTEAFF.

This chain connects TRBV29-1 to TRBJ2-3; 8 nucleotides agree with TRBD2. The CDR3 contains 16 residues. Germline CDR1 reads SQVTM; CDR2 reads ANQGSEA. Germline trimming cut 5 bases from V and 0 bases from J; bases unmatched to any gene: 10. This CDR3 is CSVSLSSSGSTDTQYF. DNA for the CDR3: TGCAGCGTTAGTCTATCGTCTAGCGGGAGCACAGATACGCAGTATTTT.

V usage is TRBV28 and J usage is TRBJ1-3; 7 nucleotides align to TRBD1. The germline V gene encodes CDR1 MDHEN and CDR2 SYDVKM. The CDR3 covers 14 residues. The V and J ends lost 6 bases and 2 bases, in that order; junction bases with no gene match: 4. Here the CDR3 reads CASRKGGAGNTIYF. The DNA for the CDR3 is TGTGCCAGCAGAAAAGGGGGCGCTGGAAACACCATATATTTT.

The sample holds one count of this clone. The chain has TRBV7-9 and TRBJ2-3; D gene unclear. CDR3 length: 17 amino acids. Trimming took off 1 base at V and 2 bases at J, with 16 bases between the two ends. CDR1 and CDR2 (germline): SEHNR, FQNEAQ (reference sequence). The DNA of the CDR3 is TGTGCCAGCAGCTTAGGGAAGGGTATTCCTCACACAGATACGCAGTATTTT. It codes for CASSLGKGIPHTDTQYF.

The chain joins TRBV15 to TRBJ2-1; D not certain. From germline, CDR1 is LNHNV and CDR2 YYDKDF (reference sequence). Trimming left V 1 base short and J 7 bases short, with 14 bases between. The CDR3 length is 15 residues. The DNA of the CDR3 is TGTGCCACCAGCAGAGTTGGGATTAGAATGAATGAGCAGTTCTTC. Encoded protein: CATSRVGIRMNEQFF.

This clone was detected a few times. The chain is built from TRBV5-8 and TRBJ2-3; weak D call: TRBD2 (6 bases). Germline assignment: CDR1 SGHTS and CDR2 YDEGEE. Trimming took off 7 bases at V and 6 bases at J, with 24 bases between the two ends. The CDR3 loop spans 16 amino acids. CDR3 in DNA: TGTGCCAGCCGCACGCCGGGGGTCGGCCCCTTGGATACGCAGTATTTT. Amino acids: CASRTPGVGPLDTQYF.

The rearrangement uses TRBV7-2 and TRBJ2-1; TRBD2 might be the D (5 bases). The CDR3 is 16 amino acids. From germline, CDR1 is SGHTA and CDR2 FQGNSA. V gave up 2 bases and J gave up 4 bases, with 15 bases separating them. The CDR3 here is CASSLNALADYNEQFF. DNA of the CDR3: TGTGCCAGCAGCTTAAACGCGCTAGCCGATTACAATGAGCAGTTCTTC. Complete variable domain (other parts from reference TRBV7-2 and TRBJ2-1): GAGVSQSPSNKVTEKGKDVELRCDPISGHTALYWYRQSLGQGLEFLIYFQGNSAPDKSGLPSDRFSAERTGGSVSTLTIQRTQQEDSAVYLCASSLNALADYNEQFFGPGTRLTVL.

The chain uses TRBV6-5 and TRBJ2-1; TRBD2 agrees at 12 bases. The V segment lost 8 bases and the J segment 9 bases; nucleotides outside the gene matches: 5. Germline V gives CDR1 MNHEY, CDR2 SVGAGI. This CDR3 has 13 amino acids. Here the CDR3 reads CASSSSGRGEQFF. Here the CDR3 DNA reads TGTGCCAGCTCGTCTAGCGGGAGGGGTGAGCAGTTCTTC.

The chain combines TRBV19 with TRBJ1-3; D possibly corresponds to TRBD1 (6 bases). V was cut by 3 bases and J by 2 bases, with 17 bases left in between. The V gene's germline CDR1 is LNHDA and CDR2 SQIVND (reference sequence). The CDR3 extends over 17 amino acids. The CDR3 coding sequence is TGTGCCAGTAGTATTCAGGGACCGGGGGCGCCTGGAAACACCATATATTTT. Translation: CASSIQGPGAPGNTIYF.

As DNA, the CDR3 is TGTGCCAGCAGCTTGACTAGCGGGAGGGAAGAGACCCAGTACTTC. Its protein is CASSLTSGREETQYF. J is TRBJ2-5 and V is TRBV7-2, with 14 positions matching TRBD2. Germline V lookup: CDR1 SGHTA, CDR2 FQGNSA. The ends lost 3 bases at V and 3 bases at J; junction bases unmatched: 0. The CDR3 contains 15 residues.

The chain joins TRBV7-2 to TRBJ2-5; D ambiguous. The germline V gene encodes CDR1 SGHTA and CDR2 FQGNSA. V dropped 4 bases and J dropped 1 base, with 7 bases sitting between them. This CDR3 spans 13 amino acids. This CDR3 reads CASSYEIQETQYF. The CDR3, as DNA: TGTGCCAGCAGCTACGAGATCCAAGAGACCCAGTACTTC.

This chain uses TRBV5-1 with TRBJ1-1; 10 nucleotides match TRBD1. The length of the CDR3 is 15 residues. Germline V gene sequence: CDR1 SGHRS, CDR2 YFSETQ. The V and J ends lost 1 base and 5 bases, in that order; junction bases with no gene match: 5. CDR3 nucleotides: TGCGCCAGCAGCTTGTCAGGGACAGGGGTTACTGAAGCTTTCTTT. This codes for CASSLSGTGVTEAFF.

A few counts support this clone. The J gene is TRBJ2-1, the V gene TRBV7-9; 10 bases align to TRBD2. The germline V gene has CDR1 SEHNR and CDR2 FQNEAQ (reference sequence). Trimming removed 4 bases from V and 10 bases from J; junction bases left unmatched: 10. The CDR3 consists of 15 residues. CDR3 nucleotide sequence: TGTGCCAGCAGCTCTAGCGGGGGCACTGCGGAGGAGCAGTTCTTC. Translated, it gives CASSSSGGTAEEQFF.

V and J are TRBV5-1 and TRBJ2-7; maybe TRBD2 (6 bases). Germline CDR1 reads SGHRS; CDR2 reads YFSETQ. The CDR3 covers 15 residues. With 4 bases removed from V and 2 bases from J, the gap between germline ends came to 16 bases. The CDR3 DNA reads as TGCGCCAGCAGCCCAACTAGCCCAACCCCCTACGAGCAGTACTTC. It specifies CASSPTSPTPYEQYF.

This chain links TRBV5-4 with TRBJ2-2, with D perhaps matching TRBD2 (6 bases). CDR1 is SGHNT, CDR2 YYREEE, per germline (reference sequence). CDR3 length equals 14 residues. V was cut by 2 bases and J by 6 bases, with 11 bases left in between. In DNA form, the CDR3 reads TGTGCCAGCAGCTTCGGGAGCAAGGCCGGGGAGCTGTTTTTT. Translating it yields CASSFGSKAGELFF.

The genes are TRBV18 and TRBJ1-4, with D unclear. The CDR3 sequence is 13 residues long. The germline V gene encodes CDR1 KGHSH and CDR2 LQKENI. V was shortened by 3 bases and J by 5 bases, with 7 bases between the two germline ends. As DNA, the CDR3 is TGTGCCAGCTCACCGGAGTTAAATGAAAAACTGTTTTTT. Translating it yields CASSPELNEKLFF.

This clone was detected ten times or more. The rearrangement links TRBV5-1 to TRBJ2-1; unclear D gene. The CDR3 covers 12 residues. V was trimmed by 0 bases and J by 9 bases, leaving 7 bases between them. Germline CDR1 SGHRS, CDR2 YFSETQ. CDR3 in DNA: TGCGCCAGCAGCTTGGAGGCGGCTGAGCAGTTCTTC. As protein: CASSLEAAEQFF.

In DNA form, the CDR3 reads TGTGCCAGCAGCGTAGAGGCAGGGGGGAGGTCCTACGAGCAGTACTTC. The encoded protein is CASSVEAGGRSYEQYF. The chain couples TRBV9 to TRBJ2-7; possibly TRBD1 for D (7 bases). There are 16 residues in the CDR3. The germline CDR1 and CDR2 sequences are SGDLS and YYNGEE. Deletions cut 0 bases from V and 1 base from J, with 14 bases between.

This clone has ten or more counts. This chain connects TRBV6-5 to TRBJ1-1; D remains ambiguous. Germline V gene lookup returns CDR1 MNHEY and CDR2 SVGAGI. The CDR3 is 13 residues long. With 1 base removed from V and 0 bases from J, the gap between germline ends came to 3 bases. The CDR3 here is CASSYYLNTEAFF. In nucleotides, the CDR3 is TGTGCCAGCAGTTACTATTTGAACACTGAAGCTTTCTTT.